The clone carrying this T cell receptor (beta chain) was seen many times. Its antigen remains unidentified. The germline CDR1 and CDR2 sequences are SGHTA and FQGNSA. The V and J ends lost 5 bases and 2 bases, in that order; junction bases with no gene match: 12. The CDR3 consists of 17 residues. These data originate in a study of T cells in Graves' hyperthyroidism and ophthalmopathy. Study findings and constraints: Stable hyperthyroidism was separated from ophthalmopathy by a model based on 13 V-J features. Most thyroid clonotypes that were expanded above 0.001 also turned up in blood.

RNA transcripts yielded amplified TCR beta CDR3 regions. TCR CDR3 underwent first-round RT-PCR with the HTBI primer set. TCRdb reprocessed the multiplex PCR reads with MiXCR, giving one entry per CDR3 protein. The repertoire holds a few hundred thousand distinct CDR3 sequences, roughly 14% seen once, with roughly 20% in the top ten. This sequence originates from a man aged 25 to 40 with Graves' hyperthyroidism that later progressed to Graves' ophthalmopathy. The sample consisted of blood. The V gene is TRBV7-2, the J gene TRBJ2-3; 8 nucleotides match TRBD2. The CDR3 DNA follows: TGTGCCAGCAGCCCGCAATTAGCGGGGACCTTCACAGATACGCAGTATTTT. This sequence encodes CASSPQLAGTFTDTQYF. The entire variable domain, with the rest obtained from reference TRBV7-2 and TRBJ2-3, is as follows: GAGVSQSPSNKVTEKGKDVELRCDPISGHTALYWYRQSLGQGLEFLIYFQGNSAPDKSGLPSDRFSAERTGGSVSTLTIQRTQQEDSAVYLCASSPQLAGTFTDTQYFGPGTRLTVL.